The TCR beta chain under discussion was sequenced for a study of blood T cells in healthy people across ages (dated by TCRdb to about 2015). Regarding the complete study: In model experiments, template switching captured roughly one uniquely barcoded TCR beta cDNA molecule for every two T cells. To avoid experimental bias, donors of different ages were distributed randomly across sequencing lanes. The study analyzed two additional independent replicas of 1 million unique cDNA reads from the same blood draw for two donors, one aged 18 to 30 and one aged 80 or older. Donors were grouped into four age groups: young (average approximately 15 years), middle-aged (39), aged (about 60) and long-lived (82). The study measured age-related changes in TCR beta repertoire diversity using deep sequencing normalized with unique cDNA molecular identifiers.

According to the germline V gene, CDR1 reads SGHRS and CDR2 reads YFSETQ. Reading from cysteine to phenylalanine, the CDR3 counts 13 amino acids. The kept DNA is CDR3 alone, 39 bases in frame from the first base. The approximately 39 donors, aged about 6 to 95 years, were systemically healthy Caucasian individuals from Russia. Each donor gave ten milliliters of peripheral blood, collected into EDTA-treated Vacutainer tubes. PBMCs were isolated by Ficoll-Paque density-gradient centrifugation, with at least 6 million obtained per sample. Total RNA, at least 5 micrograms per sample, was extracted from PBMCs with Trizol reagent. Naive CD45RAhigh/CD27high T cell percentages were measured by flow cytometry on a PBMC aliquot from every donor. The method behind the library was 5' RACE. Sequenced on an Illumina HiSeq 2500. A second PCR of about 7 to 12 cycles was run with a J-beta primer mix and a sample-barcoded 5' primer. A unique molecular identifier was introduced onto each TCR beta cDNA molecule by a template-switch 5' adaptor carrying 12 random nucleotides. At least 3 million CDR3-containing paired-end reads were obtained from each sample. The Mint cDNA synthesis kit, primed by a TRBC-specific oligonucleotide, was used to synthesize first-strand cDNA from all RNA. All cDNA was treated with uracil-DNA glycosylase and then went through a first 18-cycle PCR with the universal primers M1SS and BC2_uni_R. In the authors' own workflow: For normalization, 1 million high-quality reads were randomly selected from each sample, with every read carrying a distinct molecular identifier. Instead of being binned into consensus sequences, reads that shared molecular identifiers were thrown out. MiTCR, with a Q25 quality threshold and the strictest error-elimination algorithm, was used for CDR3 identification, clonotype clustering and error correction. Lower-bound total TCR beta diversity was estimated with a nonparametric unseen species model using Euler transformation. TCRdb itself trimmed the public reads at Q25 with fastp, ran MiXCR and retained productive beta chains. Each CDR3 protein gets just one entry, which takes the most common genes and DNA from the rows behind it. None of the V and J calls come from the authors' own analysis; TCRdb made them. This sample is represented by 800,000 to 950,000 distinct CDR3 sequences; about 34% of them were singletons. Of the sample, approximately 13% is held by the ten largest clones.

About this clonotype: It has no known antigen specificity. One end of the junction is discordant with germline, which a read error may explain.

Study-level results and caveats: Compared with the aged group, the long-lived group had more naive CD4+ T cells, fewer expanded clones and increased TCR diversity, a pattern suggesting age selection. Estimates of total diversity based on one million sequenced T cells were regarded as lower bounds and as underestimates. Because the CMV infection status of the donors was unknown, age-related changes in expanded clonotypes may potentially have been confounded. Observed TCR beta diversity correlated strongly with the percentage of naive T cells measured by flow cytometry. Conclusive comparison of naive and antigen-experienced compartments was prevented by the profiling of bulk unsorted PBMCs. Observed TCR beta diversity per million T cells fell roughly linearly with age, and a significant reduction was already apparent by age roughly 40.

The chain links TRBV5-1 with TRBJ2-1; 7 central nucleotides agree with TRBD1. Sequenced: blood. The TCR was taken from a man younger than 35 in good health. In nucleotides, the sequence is TGCGCCAGCAGCATTACAGGGGCCAATGGGCAGTTCTTC. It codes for CASSITGANGQFF.